This T cell receptor (beta chain) was sequenced for a study of Graves' ophthalmopathy and Graves' hyperthyroidism. Turning to this clonotype: Its antigen remains unknown. At one end, the junction sequence differs from germline, possibly due to a read error.

Clinical symptoms, serum thyroxine, TRAb, thyroid ultrasound and orbital computed tomography determined diagnosis. Study results and limitations: Most thyroid-expanded clonotypes exceeding 0.001 frequency were also found in blood.

Amplification of the TCR beta CDR3 regions used RNA transcripts (as template). First-round RT-PCR used HTBI primers; second-round multiplex PCR followed. TCRdb reprocessed the multiplex PCR reads with MiXCR, giving one entry per CDR3 protein. Among hundreds of thousands of distinct CDR3 sequences listed, 35% to 50% were seen once. Sequences were obtained from peripheral blood. The receptor was isolated from an adult man with Graves' ophthalmopathy.

CDR3 bases: TGTGCCATCAGTGAGCCCAGACTGGCCGGGGAGCTGTACTTC. Its protein product is CAISEPRLAGELYF. This chain uses TRBV10-3 with TRBJ2-7, with D maybe TRBD2 (5 bases). The CDR3 has 14 amino acids. Looked up from germline, CDR1 is ENHRY and CDR2 is SYGVKD.